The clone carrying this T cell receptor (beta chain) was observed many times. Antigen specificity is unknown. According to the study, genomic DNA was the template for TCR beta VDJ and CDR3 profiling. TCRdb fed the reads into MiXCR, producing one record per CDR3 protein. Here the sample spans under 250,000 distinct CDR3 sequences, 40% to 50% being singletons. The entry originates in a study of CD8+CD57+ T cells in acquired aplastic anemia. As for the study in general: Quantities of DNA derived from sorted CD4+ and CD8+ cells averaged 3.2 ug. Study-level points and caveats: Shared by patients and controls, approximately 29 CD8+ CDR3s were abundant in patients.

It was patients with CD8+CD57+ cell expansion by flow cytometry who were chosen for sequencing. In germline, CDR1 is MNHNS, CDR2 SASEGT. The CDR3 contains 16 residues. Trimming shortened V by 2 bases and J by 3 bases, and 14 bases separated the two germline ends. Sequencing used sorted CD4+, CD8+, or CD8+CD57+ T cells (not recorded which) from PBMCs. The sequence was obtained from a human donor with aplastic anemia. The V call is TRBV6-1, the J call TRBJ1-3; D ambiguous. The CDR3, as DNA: TGTGCCAGCAGTGAAAAGGTGGAGATGGGTGGAAACACCATATATTTT. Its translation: CASSEKVEMGGNTIYF.